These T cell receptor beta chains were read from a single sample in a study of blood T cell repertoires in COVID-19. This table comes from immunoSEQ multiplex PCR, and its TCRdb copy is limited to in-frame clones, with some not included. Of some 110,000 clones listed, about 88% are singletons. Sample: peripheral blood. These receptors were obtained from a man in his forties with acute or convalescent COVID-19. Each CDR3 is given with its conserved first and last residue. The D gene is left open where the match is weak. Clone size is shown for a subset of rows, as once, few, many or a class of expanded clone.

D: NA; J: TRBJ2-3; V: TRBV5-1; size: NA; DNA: TGCGCCAGCAGCTGGGCTGGGGAGTGGACAGATACGCAGTATTTT; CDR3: CASSWAGEWTDTQYF
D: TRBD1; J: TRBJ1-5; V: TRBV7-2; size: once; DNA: TGTGCCAGCAGCTTAGTTCAGGGGGTGGGTTACAATCAGCCCCAGCATTTT; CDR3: CASSLVQGVGYNQPQHF
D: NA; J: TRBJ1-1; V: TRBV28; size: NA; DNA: TGTGCCAGCAGTTTAATGCGGACTGAAGCTTTCTTT; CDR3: CASSLMRTEAFF
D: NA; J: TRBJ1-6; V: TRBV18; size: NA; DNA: TGTGCCAGCTCACCTCCCCGCGGGGATAATTCACCCCTCCACTTT; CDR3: CASSPPRGDNSPLHF
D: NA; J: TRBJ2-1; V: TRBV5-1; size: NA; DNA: TGCGCCAGCAGCTTGGGGGGACTTACCAATGAGCAGTTCTTC; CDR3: CASSLGGLTNEQFF
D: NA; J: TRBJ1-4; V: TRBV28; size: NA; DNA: TGTGCCAGCAGCCACTTTGCAACTAATGAAAAACTGTTTTTT; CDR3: CASSHFATNEKLFF
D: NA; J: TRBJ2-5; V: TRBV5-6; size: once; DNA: TGTGCCAGCAGCTTGGGGGCCTATGGAGAGACCCAGTACTTC; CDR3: CASSLGAYGETQYF
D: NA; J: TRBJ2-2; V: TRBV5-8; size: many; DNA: TGTGCCAGCAGCTCTGAAAGAGGGCCAACCGGGGAGCTGTTTTTT; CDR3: CASSSERGPTGELFF
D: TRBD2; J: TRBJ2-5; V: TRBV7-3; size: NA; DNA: TGTGCCAGCAGCTATAGCGGGGGGGCCGGAGAGACCCAGTACTTC; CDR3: CASSYSGGAGETQYF
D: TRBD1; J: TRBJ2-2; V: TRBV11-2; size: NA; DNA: TGTGCCAGCACCGCCGGGACAGGGTACACCGGGGAGCTGTTTTTT; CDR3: CASTAGTGYTGELFF
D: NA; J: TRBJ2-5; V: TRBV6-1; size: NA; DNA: TGTGCCAGCAGTGAAGGTGACAGGGACTCGCAAGAGACCCAGTACTTC; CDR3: CASSEGDRDSQETQYF
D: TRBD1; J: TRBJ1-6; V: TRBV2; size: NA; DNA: TGTGCCAGCAGCGCACAGGGGTCTCAATCACCCCTCCACTTT; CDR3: CASSAQGSQSPLHF
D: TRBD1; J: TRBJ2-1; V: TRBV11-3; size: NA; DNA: TGTGCCAGGGGACAGGGGGCCGGTGAGCAGTTCTTC; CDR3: CARGQGAGEQFF
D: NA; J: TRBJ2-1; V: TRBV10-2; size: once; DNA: TGCGCCAGCAGGGCAACGCGGGGCCTAGGGGAGCAGTTCTTC; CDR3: CASRATRGLGEQFF
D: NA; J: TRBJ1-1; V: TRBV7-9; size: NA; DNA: TGTGCCAGCAGCTTCTCCCAAAGTGGCGAAGCTTTCTTT; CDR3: CASSFSQSGEAFF
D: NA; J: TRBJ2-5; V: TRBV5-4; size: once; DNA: TGTGCCAGCAGCACTCGACTAGGGGGGGGCCAAGAGACCCAGTACTTC; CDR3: CASSTRLGGGQETQYF
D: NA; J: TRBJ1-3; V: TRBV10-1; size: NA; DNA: TGCGCCAGCAGTGAGTCGAGGTCCGGGTTGAGCACCATATATTTT; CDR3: CASSESRSGLSTIYF
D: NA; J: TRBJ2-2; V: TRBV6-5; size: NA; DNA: TGTGCCAGCAGGGTCGGCGGTACCGGGGAGCTGTTTTTT; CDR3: CASRVGGTGELFF
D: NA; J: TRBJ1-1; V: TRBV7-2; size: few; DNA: TGTGCCAGCAGCCGCGACAGGTACACTGAAGCTTTCTTT; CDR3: CASSRDRYTEAFF
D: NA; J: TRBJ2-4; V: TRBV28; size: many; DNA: TGTGCCAGCAGTTTATTCCGGGGGAATGATGCCAAAAACATTCAGTACTTC; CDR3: CASSLFRGNDAKNIQYF
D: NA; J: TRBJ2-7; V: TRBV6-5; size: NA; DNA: TGTGCCAGCAGTTACGGGACAAGCTCCTACGAGCAGTACTTC; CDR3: CASSYGTSSYEQYF